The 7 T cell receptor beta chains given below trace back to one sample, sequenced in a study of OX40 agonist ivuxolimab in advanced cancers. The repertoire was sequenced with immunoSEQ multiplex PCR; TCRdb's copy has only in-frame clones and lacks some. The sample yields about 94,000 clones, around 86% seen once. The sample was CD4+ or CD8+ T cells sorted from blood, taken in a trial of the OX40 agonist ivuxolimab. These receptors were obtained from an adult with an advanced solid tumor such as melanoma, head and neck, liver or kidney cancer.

The CDR3, as DNA: TGCAGCGTTCGACAGACCACCGGGGAGCTGTTTTTT. This translates into CSVRQTTGELFF. The chain has TRBV29-1 and TRBJ2-2; maybe TRBD1 (5 bases). The germline V gene encodes CDR1 SQVTM and CDR2 ANQGSEA. Trimming removed 5 bases at V and 4 bases at J, with 8 bases between. The CDR3 loop spans 12 amino acids.

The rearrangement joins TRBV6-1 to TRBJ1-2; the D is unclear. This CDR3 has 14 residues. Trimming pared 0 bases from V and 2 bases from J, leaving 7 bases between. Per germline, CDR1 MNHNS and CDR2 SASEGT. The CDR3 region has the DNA TGTGCCAGCAGTGAAGCGCACAAAAACTATGGCTACACCTTC. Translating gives CASSEAHKNYGYTF.

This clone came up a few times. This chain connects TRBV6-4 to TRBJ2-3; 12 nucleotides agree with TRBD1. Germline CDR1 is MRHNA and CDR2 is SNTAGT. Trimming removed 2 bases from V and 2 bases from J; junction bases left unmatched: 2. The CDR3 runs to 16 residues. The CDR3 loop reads CASSDGGQGATDTQYF. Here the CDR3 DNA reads TGTGCCAGCAGTGACGGGGGACAGGGGGCCACAGATACGCAGTATTTT.

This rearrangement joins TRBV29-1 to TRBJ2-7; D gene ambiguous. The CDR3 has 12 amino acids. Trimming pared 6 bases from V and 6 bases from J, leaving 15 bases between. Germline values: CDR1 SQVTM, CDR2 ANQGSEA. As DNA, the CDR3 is TGCAGCGTACGTGACGGCAGGCCCGAGCAGTACTTC. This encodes CSVRDGRPEQYF.

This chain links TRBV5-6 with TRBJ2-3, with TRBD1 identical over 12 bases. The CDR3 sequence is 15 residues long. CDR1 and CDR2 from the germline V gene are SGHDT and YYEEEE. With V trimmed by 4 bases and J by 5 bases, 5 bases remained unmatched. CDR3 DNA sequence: TGTGCCAGCAGCACCGGGACAGGGGGCCTAGATACGCAGTATTTT. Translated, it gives CASSTGTGGLDTQYF.

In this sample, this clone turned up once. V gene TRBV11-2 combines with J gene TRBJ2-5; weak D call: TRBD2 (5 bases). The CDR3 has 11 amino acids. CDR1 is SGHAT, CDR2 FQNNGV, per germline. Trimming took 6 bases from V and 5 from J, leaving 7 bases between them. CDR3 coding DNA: TGTGCCAGCAGTCGAGGGGAGACCCAGTACTTC. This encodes CASSRGETQYF.

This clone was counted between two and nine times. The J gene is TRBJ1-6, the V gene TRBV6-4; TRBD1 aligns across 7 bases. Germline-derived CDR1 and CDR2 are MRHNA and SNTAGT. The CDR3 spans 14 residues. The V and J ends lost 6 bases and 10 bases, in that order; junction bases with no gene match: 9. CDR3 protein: CASSPGPRGSPLHF. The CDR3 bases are TGTGCCAGCAGCCCCGGGCCCAGGGGGTCACCCCTCCACTTT.